Presented here are 26 T cell receptor beta chains from one specimen sequenced in a study of control samples from healthy donors and cancer patients. Data came from immunoSEQ multiplex PCR; TCRdb stores just in-frame clones and leaves some out. The sample holds about 150,000 clones, around 95% seen once. The sequencing sample was made of blood. These receptors were obtained from a man in his forties in good health.

The rearrangement joins TRBV5-1 to TRBJ2-1, with D possibly TRBD1 on 5 matching bases. The CDR3 has 15 residues. CDR1 SGHRS and CDR2 YFSETQ come from the germline V gene. V shed 5 bases and J shed 2 bases, with 14 bases lying between them. The CDR3 sequence: CASRSDSTPYNEQFF. Here the CDR3 DNA reads TGCGCCAGCAGATCTGACAGCACCCCCTACAATGAGCAGTTCTTC.

This rearrangement joins TRBV6-5 to TRBJ1-2, with 12 bases matching TRBD1. In germline, CDR1 is MNHEY, CDR2 SVGAGI. J lost 6 bases, V lost 6 bases, and 8 bases had no gene match. CDR3 size: 15 residues. In DNA, the CDR3 is TGTGCCAGCAGGACGGGACAGGGGGCCGGCAATGGCTACACCTTC. Translated: CASRTGQGAGNGYTF.

As for this clone: Other DNA variants within this sample encode the same CDR3. The chain combines TRBV7-9 with TRBJ2-7; D uncertain. This CDR3 comprises 12 residues. The ends were cut back, 3 bases at V and 1 base at J, with 4 bases in the middle. Germline V gene data show CDR1 as SEHNR and CDR2 as FQNEAQ (reference sequence). The CDR3 DNA is TGTGCCAGCAGCTTGGGATCCTACGAGCAGTACTTC. This codes for CASSLGSYEQYF.

The chain carries TRBV6-6 and TRBJ1-4, with D possibly matching TRBD1 (5 bases). The germline CDR1 and CDR2 sequences are MNHNY and SVGAGI (reference sequence). V was cut by 6 bases and J by 11 bases, with 10 bases left in between. CDR3 length: 11 residues. CDR3 residues: CASRVEGKLFF. The DNA of the CDR3 is TGTGCCAGCAGAGTCGAGGGGAAACTGTTTTTT.

The V gene is TRBV7-2, the J gene TRBJ2-7; TRBD2 agrees at 7 bases. V dropped 1 base and J dropped 4; count of bases not matched to a gene: 7. The germline V gene has CDR1 SGHTA and CDR2 FQGNSA. This CDR3 comprises 15 residues. CDR3 nucleotide sequence: TGTGCCAGCAGCTTAGATGGGTGGGAGGGTTACGAGCAGTACTTC. It specifies CASSLDGWEGYEQYF.

This chain uses TRBV7-2 with TRBJ1-2; D is ambiguous. CDR3 size: 12 residues. With 1 base removed from V and 8 bases from J, the gap between germline ends came to 8 bases. Germline lookup yields CDR1 SGHTA and CDR2 FQGNSA. The CDR3 here is CASSLEGIGYTF. In DNA form, the CDR3 reads TGTGCCAGCAGCTTAGAAGGCATAGGCTACACCTTC.

The rearrangement links TRBV20-1 to TRBJ1-1; TRBD1 might be the D (5 bases). V gave up 7 bases and J gave up 1 base, with 7 bases separating them. CDR3 length equals 11 residues. CDR1 is DFQATT, CDR2 SNEGSKA, per germline (reference sequence). This chain's CDR3 is CSGDGNTEAFF. In nucleotides, the CDR3 is TGCAGTGGGGACGGGAACACTGAAGCTTTCTTT.

This clone was detected only once. The V gene is TRBV11-2, the J gene TRBJ1-1, with TRBD1 matching 7 bases. CDR3 size: 13 residues. V shed 1 base, J shed 7 bases, and the junction held 3 bases outside the gene matches. CDR1 SGHAT and CDR2 FQNNGV come from the germline V gene. The CDR3 is CASSLAPGGEAFF. In nucleotides, the CDR3 is TGTGCCAGCAGCTTAGCCCCAGGGGGTGAAGCTTTCTTT.

The chain has TRBV27 and TRBJ1-5, with D unresolved. The V end lost 6 bases, the J end lost 2 bases, and 11 bases lay between the germline ends. The CDR3 runs to 14 residues. Germline CDR1 MNHEY, CDR2 SMNVEV (reference sequence). In DNA form, the CDR3 reads TGTGCCAGCAGCCCCGATGGGGGCAATCAGCCCCAGCATTTT. This sequence encodes CASSPDGGNQPQHF.

In this sample, this clone turned up once. V is TRBV5-6 and J is TRBJ1-2; TRBD1 might be the D (5 bases). Germline loops: CDR1 SGHDT, CDR2 YYEEEE. This CDR3 is 12 amino acids long. V shed 4 bases and J shed 4 bases, with 8 bases lying between them. The CDR3 loop reads CASSTGGYGYTF. In DNA, the CDR3 is TGTGCCAGCAGCACCGGGGGCTATGGCTACACCTTC. The full variable domain, with the rest looked up from reference TRBV5-6 and TRBJ1-2, is DAGVTQSPTHLIKTRGQQVTLRCSPKSGHDTVSWYQQALGQGPQFIFQYYEEEERQRGNFPDRFSGHQFPNYSSELNVNALLLGDSALYLCASSTGGYGYTFGSGTRLTVV.

This clone occurred once. The chain carries TRBV5-1 and TRBJ2-1; the D gene is possibly TRBD2 (6 bases). V lost 3 bases and J lost 13, with 17 bases in between. CDR1 is SGHRS and CDR2 is YFSETQ in the germline V gene. There are 13 residues in the CDR3. The DNA of the CDR3 is TGCGCCAGCAGCTCGGGGGTGCTGGGTCTTCAGTTCTTC. Amino acids: CASSSGVLGLQFF.

The chain uses TRBV27 and TRBJ1-2, with 9 bases aligning to TRBD1. V trimming: 3 bases; J trimming: 9 bases; junction bases outside the gene matches: 11. Per the germline V gene, CDR1 is MNHEY and CDR2 is SMNVEV (reference sequence). The CDR3 is 15 residues long. The CDR3 here is CASSFTRDRVVRYTF. The CDR3, as DNA: TGTGCCAGCAGTTTTACACGGGACAGGGTTGTTCGCTACACCTTC.

This clone was seen once. The chain has TRBV10-1 and TRBJ1-1, with D perhaps matching TRBD1 (5 bases). This CDR3 contains 13 residues. Germline V CDR1 and CDR2: WNHNN, SYGVQD (reference sequence). Trimming removed 4 bases from V and 5 bases from J, with 11 bases in between. The CDR3 nucleotides read TGCGCCAGCAGTGTCGGGGGATCAACTGAAGCTTTCTTT. Protein: CASSVGGSTEAFF.

This clone has more than one count but fewer than ten. The rearrangement links TRBV5-6 to TRBJ1-3; 10 bases are shared with TRBD1. Unmatched junction bases numbered 6, after V lost 1 base and J lost 8 bases. Germline CDR1 is SGHDT and CDR2 is YYEEEE. CDR3 length: 15 amino acids. The CDR3 nucleotides are TGTGCCAGCAGCTTGAAGACAGGGGGCTTGGACACCATATATTTT. It is translated as CASSLKTGGLDTIYF.

This clone was picked up one time. V and J are TRBV10-3 and TRBJ1-5, with a tentative D call TRBD1 (5 bases). V was clipped by 4 bases and J by 5 bases, with 12 bases between them. The CDR3 is made up of 14 amino acids. Germline CDR1 ENHRY, CDR2 SYGVKD. The CDR3 nucleotides are TGTGCCATCAGTGGAGCTATGGGGGATCAGCCCCAGCATTTT. Translated: CAISGAMGDQPQHF.

The rearrangement joins TRBV7-9 to TRBJ1-4; possible D gene TRBD1, 5 bases. Germline V gene sequence: CDR1 SEHNR, CDR2 FQNEAQ (reference sequence). The V and J ends lost 8 bases and 4 bases respectively, with 17 bases between them. The CDR3 consists of 15 residues. CDR3 sequence: CASRASGQNNEKLFF. DNA of the CDR3: TGTGCCAGCCGGGCGTCGGGGCAGAATAATGAAAAACTGTTTTTT.

The V call is TRBV2, the J call TRBJ2-2; tentatively, D is TRBD2 (6 bases). CDR1 SNHLY and CDR2 FYNNEI come from the germline V gene. Trimming left V 6 bases short and J 4 bases short, with 12 bases between. The CDR3 length is 14 residues. DNA of the CDR3: TGTGCCAGCAGGGAGCTAGCGACCACCGGGGAGCTGTTTTTT. This encodes CASRELATTGELFF.

The chain uses TRBV6-5 and TRBJ2-1; TRBD2 agrees at 12 bases. The V gene's germline CDR1 is MNHEY and CDR2 SVGAGI. CDR3 length: 14 amino acids. J lost 1 base, V lost 8 bases, and 0 bases had no gene match. This CDR3 is CASGTSGSYNEQFF. CDR3 nucleotides: TGTGCCAGCGGGACTAGCGGGTCCTACAATGAGCAGTTCTTC.

Only one count was recorded for this clone. This rearrangement joins TRBV5-1 to TRBJ1-1; possibly TRBD1 for D (5 bases). CDR3 length: 15 amino acids. CDR1 SGHRS and CDR2 YFSETQ come from the germline V gene. V shed 2 bases and J shed 1 base, with 12 bases lying between them. The DNA of the CDR3 is TGCGCCAGCAGCTTTTATTCCGGACAGAACACTGAAGCTTTCTTT. It translates to CASSFYSGQNTEAFF.

This chain connects TRBV5-4 to TRBJ2-3; TRBD2 matches 8 bases. Germline trimming cut 0 bases from V and 2 bases from J; bases unmatched to any gene: 5. The V gene's germline CDR1 is SGHNT and CDR2 YYREEE (reference sequence). This CDR3 has 16 residues. The CDR3 DNA reads as TGTGCCAGCAGCTTGGGACTAGCGAGCTACACAGATACGCAGTATTTT. Protein sequence: CASSLGLASYTDTQYF.

The gene calls are TRBV28 and TRBJ1-4; D not resolved. Germline V CDR1 and CDR2: MDHEN, SYDVKM. CDR3 size: 13 residues. Trimming removed 5 bases from V and 7 bases from J, with 11 bases in between. In nucleotides, the CDR3 is TGTGCCAGCAGTCCCGGTTCGGCTGAAAAACTGTTTTTT. Its translation: CASSPGSAEKLFF. Combining the CDR3 with reference TRBV28 and TRBJ1-4 gives the whole variable domain DVKVTQSSRYLVKRTGEKVFLECVQDMDHENMFWYRQDPGLGLRLIYFSYDVKMKEKGDIPEGYSVSREKKERFSLILESASTNQTSMYLCASSPGSAEKLFFGSGTQLSVL.

The chain links TRBV11-2 to TRBJ1-5; possible D gene TRBD1, 5 bases. The V gene lost 6 bases and the J gene lost 8 bases, with 14 bases spanning the gap. Germline V gene lookup returns CDR1 SGHAT and CDR2 FQNNGV. CDR3 length equals 13 residues. CDR3 region: CASSLDRSKPQHF. CDR3 in DNA: TGTGCCAGCAGTCTAGACAGATCAAAGCCCCAGCATTTT.

V gene TRBV7-2 combines with J gene TRBJ1-4; D remains unclear. The CDR3 is 13 residues long. Germline CDR1 reads SGHTA; CDR2 reads FQGNSA. The V and J ends lost 4 bases and 10 bases respectively, with 13 bases between them. Here the CDR3 DNA reads TGTGCCAGCAGCTCCCGTGTCTCCACAAAACTGTTTTTT. It translates to CASSSRVSTKLFF.

This clone was observed a few times. This chain links TRBV7-9 with TRBJ2-6, with 8 nucleotides matching TRBD1. Germline V CDR1 and CDR2: SEHNR, FQNEAQ (reference sequence). V shed 5 bases, J shed 4 bases, and the junction held 7 bases outside the gene matches. The CDR3 sequence is 16 residues long. This CDR3 is CASSNTRGRGANVLTF. The DNA of the CDR3 is TGTGCCAGCAGCAACACCAGGGGGCGCGGGGCCAACGTCCTGACTTTC.

The genes are TRBV10-3 and TRBJ1-2; D is possibly TRBD1 (5 bases). Trimming left V 2 bases short and J 8 bases short, with 15 bases between. Looked up from germline, CDR1 is ENHRY and CDR2 is SYGVKD. This CDR3 has 14 residues. The CDR3 loop reads CAISEPRTGEGYTF. The CDR3, as DNA: TGTGCCATCAGTGAGCCCCGAACAGGTGAGGGCTACACCTTC.

This clone was seen a single time. The genes are TRBV27 and TRBJ1-4; possibly TRBD1 for D (5 bases). Germline V gene data show CDR1 as MNHEY and CDR2 as SMNVEV (reference sequence). V lost 6 bases, J lost 5 bases, and 16 bases lay in between. CDR3 length equals 15 residues. CDR3 protein: CASSPGWGVNEKLFF. CDR3 in DNA: TGTGCCAGCAGCCCCGGTTGGGGGGTAAATGAAAAACTGTTTTTT.